These 21 T cell receptor beta chains came from one sample sequenced in a study of T-cell memory formation after mild COVID-19. Using its own MiXCR run on the 5' RACE reads, TCRdb lists one record per CDR3 protein. The sample consists of tens of thousands of distinct CDR3 sequences, approximately 15% of them appearing once. Specimen: PBMCs or a T cell subset sorted from them (not recorded which). The source is an adult woman who had mild COVID-19 (a few samples of this study predate the infection). Cell type and time point are not known.

The chain uses TRBV20-1 and TRBJ2-7; 7 positions match TRBD1. The CDR3 is made up of 15 amino acids. Germline lookup yields CDR1 DFQATT and CDR2 SNEGSKA (reference sequence). Trimming cost V 0 bases and J 3 bases; bases outside gene matches: 8. The CDR3, as DNA: TGCAGTGCTAGAGAGGTCGGGACAGCTTACTACGAGCAGTACTTC. Protein product: CSAREVGTAYYEQYF.

This clonotype was counted only a few times. The chain is built from TRBV24-1 and TRBJ2-3; 8 positions match TRBD2. V was clipped by 5 bases and J by 5 bases; unmatched bases: 2. The CDR3 covers 13 residues. Germline CDR1 KGHDR, CDR2 SFDVKD. DNA of the CDR3: TGTGCCACCAGTGGCCTAGCGGGAGATACGCAGTATTTT. Translated: CATSGLAGDTQYF.

This clonotype has at least ten counts. V and J are TRBV10-3 and TRBJ2-2, with a weak D call TRBD2 (5 bases). Germline-derived CDR1 and CDR2 are ENHRY and SYGVKD. V was shortened by 2 bases and J by 5 bases, with 15 bases between the two germline ends. There are 16 residues in the CDR3. CDR3: CAISEPQRTGTGELFF. The DNA for the CDR3 is TGTGCCATCAGTGAGCCGCAGCGGACCGGGACCGGGGAGCTGTTTTTT.

This clonotype was observed a handful of times. The rearrangement links TRBV27 to TRBJ2-1; D unresolved. Deletions cut 0 bases from V and 5 bases from J, with 5 bases between. Germline CDR1 MNHEY, CDR2 SMNVEV (reference sequence). The CDR3 length is 13 residues. The CDR3 region is CASSLSMNNEQFF. The CDR3 DNA follows: TGTGCCAGCAGTTTATCGATGAACAATGAGCAGTTCTTC.

There are a few counts of this clonotype. The chain joins TRBV6-2 or TRBV6-3 to TRBJ1-1; D not certain. Trimming cost V 5 bases and J 1 base, with 11 bases left between them. Looked up from germline, CDR1 is MNHEY and CDR2 is SVGEGT. The length of the CDR3 is 14 residues. CDR3 loop: CASSEHSPNTEAFF. The CDR3 region has the DNA TGTGCCAGCAGTGAACATAGCCCGAACACTGAAGCTTTCTTT.

This clonotype has more than one count but fewer than ten. V and J are TRBV7-9 and TRBJ2-2, with 7 bases identical to TRBD2. V lost 3 bases, J lost 6 bases, and 19 bases stayed unmatched. The CDR3 totals 19 residues. The V gene's germline CDR1 is SEHNR and CDR2 FQNEAQ (reference sequence). The CDR3 DNA reads TGTGCCAGCAGCTTCGGGGACTACGCCACTCGAATGAGGCCCGGGGAGCTGTTTTTT. Translation gives CASSFGDYATRMRPGELFF.

This clonotype was observed a few times. The chain is built from TRBV5-6 and TRBJ2-1; D is undetermined. Trimming pared 0 bases from V and 5 bases from J, leaving 9 bases between. This CDR3 has 14 amino acids. CDR1 SGHDT and CDR2 YYEEEE come from the germline V gene. The CDR3 DNA reads TGTGCCAGCAGCTTGGTACCTAGGGACAATGAGCAGTTCTTC. Amino acid sequence: CASSLVPRDNEQFF.

The genes are TRBV29-1 and TRBJ2-5, with TRBD2 matching over 8 bases. The germline V gene encodes CDR1 SQVTM and CDR2 ANQGSEA. Germline trimming cut 0 bases from V and 1 base from J; bases unmatched to any gene: 10. The CDR3 is 17 residues long. The CDR3 spells CSVEDGTESGSQETQYF. CDR3 DNA sequence: TGCAGCGTTGAAGATGGGACGGAGAGCGGGAGCCAAGAGACCCAGTACTTC.

The genes are TRBV20-1 and TRBJ2-3, with D hard to call. CDR3 length equals 10 residues. V lost 6 bases and J lost 5, with 6 bases in between. Germline CDR1 reads DFQATT; CDR2 reads SNEGSKA (reference sequence). The CDR3 reads CSAPGDTQYF. DNA of the CDR3: TGCAGTGCCCCAGGAGATACGCAGTATTTT.

The rearrangement joins TRBV9 to TRBJ2-7, with 11 bases aligning to TRBD1. Germline CDR1 is SGDLS and CDR2 is YYNGEE. CDR3 size: 15 residues. With V trimmed by 0 bases and J by 4 bases, 3 bases remained unmatched. CDR3 nucleotides: TGTGCCAGCAGCGTAGGCGGGACAGGGGGTTACGAGCAGTACTTC. Protein: CASSVGGTGGYEQYF.

This clonotype was detected only a few times. CDR3 nucleotides: TGCGCCAGCAGCCAAGGACAGGGGGGACCCTATGGCTACACCTTC. As protein: CASSQGQGGPYGYTF. This rearrangement joins TRBV4-1 to TRBJ1-2; TRBD1 aligns across 9 bases. The CDR3 extends over 15 amino acids. Losses at the gene ends were 1 base for V and 4 bases for J; bases not matched to a gene: 4. CDR1 is MGHRA, CDR2 YSYEKL, per germline.

A few counts support this clonotype. J is TRBJ2-2 and V is TRBV2; D gene unclear. Germline values: CDR1 SNHLY, CDR2 FYNNEI. Trimming cost V 2 bases and J 4 bases, with 8 bases left between them. The CDR3 runs to 14 residues. The CDR3: CASSEWSITGELFF. CDR3 in DNA: TGTGCCAGCAGTGAATGGAGTATCACCGGGGAGCTGTTTTTT.

This clonotype showed up just a few times. V usage is TRBV12-3 or TRBV12-4 and J usage is TRBJ2-5; 11 nucleotides align to TRBD1. The CDR3 is made up of 15 amino acids. V shed 3 bases and J 4 bases; nucleotides not matched to a gene: 4. CDR3 in DNA: TGTGCCAGCAGTTTGGGGACAGGGGGAGGAGAGACCCAGTACTTC. Amino acid sequence: CASSLGTGGGETQYF.

This chain connects TRBV27 to TRBJ1-6; no firm D call. V gave up 0 bases and J gave up 1 base, with 10 bases separating them. This CDR3 is 17 amino acids long. Germline CDR1 MNHEY, CDR2 SMNVEV (reference sequence). CDR3 in amino acids: CASSLSSPPSYNSPLHF. CDR3 nucleotides: TGTGCCAGCAGTTTATCGAGTCCTCCTTCCTATAATTCACCCCTCCACTTT.

The rearrangement links TRBV7-2 to TRBJ2-4, with D possibly being TRBD1 (6 bases). Trimming stripped 2 bases from V and 4 bases from J, with 21 bases between. This CDR3 spans 18 amino acids. CDR1 is SGHTA and CDR2 is FQGNSA in the germline V gene. The CDR3 DNA follows: TGTGCCAGCAGCTTATGGACACAGGGAGCCGATCCAAAAAACATTCAGTACTTC. This translates into CASSLWTQGADPKNIQYF.

The V call is TRBV2, the J call TRBJ2-7; 10 bases match TRBD2. With 6 bases clipped from V and 4 bases from J, the junction kept 9 bases outside the gene matches. There are 15 residues in the CDR3. Germline V gene data show CDR1 as SNHLY and CDR2 as FYNNEI. The CDR3 loop is CASRALAGDLYEQYF. Written as DNA, the CDR3 is TGTGCCAGCAGAGCTCTAGCGGGAGATCTTTACGAGCAGTACTTC.

V and J are TRBV27 and TRBJ1-5; D ambiguous. From germline, CDR1 is MNHEY and CDR2 SMNVEV (reference sequence). V was clipped by 2 bases and J by 7 bases, with 12 bases between them. This CDR3 region has 14 residues. CDR3 residues: CASSLGRVGQPQHF. CDR3 DNA sequence: TGTGCCAGCAGTTTAGGAAGGGTGGGGCAGCCCCAGCATTTT.

This chain joins TRBV11-2 and TRBJ2-7; no reliable D call. The V end was cut by 5 bases, the J end by 6 bases, with 14 bases between. The CDR3 is made up of 13 amino acids. Germline V gene sequence: CDR1 SGHAT, CDR2 FQNNGV. This chain's CDR3 is CASSPLNPGEQYF. The CDR3 DNA follows: TGTGCCAGCAGCCCACTTAACCCAGGCGAGCAGTACTTC.

Only a few counts were recorded for this clonotype. The chain links TRBV10-3 to TRBJ2-1; 9 positions match TRBD2. There are 16 residues in the CDR3. V was clipped by 3 bases and J by 10 bases; unmatched bases: 13. CDR1 ENHRY and CDR2 SYGVKD come from the germline V gene. The CDR3: CAISEGLAGTPPEQFF. Here the CDR3 DNA reads TGTGCCATCAGTGAAGGTCTAGCGGGAACACCACCGGAGCAGTTCTTC.

V gene TRBV24-1 combines with J gene TRBJ2-7, with D hard to call. Germline V gene sequence: CDR1 KGHDR, CDR2 SFDVKD. V was clipped by 4 bases and J by 2 bases, with 5 bases between them. The CDR3 loop spans 12 amino acids. This CDR3 reads CATSDSTYEQYF. DNA of the CDR3: TGTGCCACCAGTGACTCTACCTACGAGCAGTACTTC.

The rearrangement uses TRBV4-2 and TRBJ2-7; D gene uncertain. V was cut by 0 bases and J by 5 bases, with 14 bases left in between. The length of the CDR3 is 15 residues. Germline lookup yields CDR1 LGHNA and CDR2 YNFKEQ. The CDR3 here is CASSQDFPHRNEQYF. In DNA form, the CDR3 reads TGTGCCAGCAGCCAAGATTTCCCCCACCGGAACGAGCAGTACTTC.